What follows describes a single T cell receptor (beta chain). Its antigen is currently unknown. Using immunoSEQ multiplex PCR, the repertoire was profiled, and TCRdb retains in-frame clones only, with some absent. Altogether 4,000 to 6,000 clones are present, roughly 97% being singletons, with the ten largest covering approximately 0.6%. Deliveries were elective term cesareans at roughly 35-42 weeks, with no labor or membrane rupture. Germline loops: CDR1 SGHAT, CDR2 FQNNGV. This CDR3 contains 17 residues. V lost 5 bases, J lost 4 bases, and 10 bases stayed unmatched. These data come from a study of naive CD8 T cells in extremely preterm neonates. Overall study findings and caveats: Term neonates 0.4% to 0.5%, young children less than 0.035%, adults approximately 0.0091%; preterm neonates shared approximately 2.5%.

The specimen was naive CD8+ T cells from cord blood. The sequence came from a newborn in good health. The V and J genes are TRBV11-2 and TRBJ2-1; 11 bases match TRBD2. This CDR3 reads CASSPLIAGGPYNEQFF. CDR3 in DNA: TGTGCCAGCAGCCCCCTTATAGCGGGAGGGCCTTACAATGAGCAGTTCTTC.